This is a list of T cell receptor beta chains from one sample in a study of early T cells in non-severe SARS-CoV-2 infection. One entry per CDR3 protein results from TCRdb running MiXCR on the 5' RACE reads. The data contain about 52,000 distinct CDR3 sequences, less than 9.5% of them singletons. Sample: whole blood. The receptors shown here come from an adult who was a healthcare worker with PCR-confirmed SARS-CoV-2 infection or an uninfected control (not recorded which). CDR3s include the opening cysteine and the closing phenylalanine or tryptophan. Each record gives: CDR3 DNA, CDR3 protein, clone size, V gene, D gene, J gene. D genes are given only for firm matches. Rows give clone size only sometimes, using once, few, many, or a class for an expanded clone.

DNA: TGTGCCAGCAGCGTAACTAGCGGCCCCTACGAGCAGTACTTC
CDR3: CASSVTSGPYEQYF
size: few
V: TRBV7-9
D: TRBD2
J: TRBJ2-7

DNA: TGTGCCAGCAGCGCACGAAGCGGGGGCCCCTACGAGCAGTACTTC
CDR3: CASSARSGGPYEQYF
size: few
V: TRBV21-1
D: NA
J: TRBJ2-7

DNA: TGTGCCAGCAGTTTGACTTTCTCTAGCTCCTACGAGCAGTACTTC
CDR3: CASSLTFSSSYEQYF
size: many
V: TRBV12-3/TRBV12-4
D: NA
J: TRBJ2-7

DNA: TGTGCCAGCAGCCCTCCAACCGGGGAGCTGTTTTTT
CDR3: CASSPPTGELFF
size: NA
V: TRBV3-1
D: NA
J: TRBJ2-2

DNA: TGCAGTGCTTCCGGGACAACAACCTACAATGAGCAGTTCTTC
CDR3: CSASGTTTYNEQFF
size: NA
V: TRBV20-1
D: NA
J: TRBJ2-1

DNA: TGTGCCAGCAGTGCGACGGGGACCGGCTATGGCTACACCTTC
CDR3: CASSATGTGYGYTF
size: many
V: TRBV12-3/TRBV12-4
D: NA
J: TRBJ1-2

DNA: TGCAGTGCTCGACTAGCGGGGGGGCTGGGCAACGAGCAGTACTTC
CDR3: CSARLAGGLGNEQYF
size: many
V: TRBV20-1
D: TRBD2
J: TRBJ2-7

DNA: TGTGCAAGTCGAGAATTCCGATATAGCAATCAGCCCCAGCATTTT
CDR3: CASREFRYSNQPQHF
size: many
V: TRBV12-2
D: NA
J: TRBJ1-5

DNA: TGTGCCAGCAGCCACCGACAGTCCGGGAAGGAGAAACTGTTTTTT
CDR3: CASSHRQSGKEKLFF
size: few
V: TRBV28
D: NA
J: TRBJ1-4

DNA: TGTGCCAGCAGCTTGAACTCGGGGGTAGAGACCCAGTACTTC
CDR3: CASSLNSGVETQYF
size: few
V: TRBV5-6
D: NA
J: TRBJ2-5

DNA: TGTGCCAGCAAACCGGGACTCAGAGGGACTGAAGCTTTCTTT
CDR3: CASKPGLRGTEAFF
size: NA
V: TRBV12-3/TRBV12-4
D: NA
J: TRBJ1-1

DNA: TGCAGCGTTGAAGTGGGGGGAGTAGCAGAGACCCAGTACTTC
CDR3: CSVEVGGVAETQYF
size: few
V: TRBV29-1
D: NA
J: TRBJ2-5

DNA: TGTGCCATAAAGTGGGGGAGCACAGATACGCAGTATTTT
CDR3: CAIKWGSTDTQYF
size: NA
V: TRBV10-3
D: NA
J: TRBJ2-3

DNA: TGTGCCAGCAGTTTACCGCCTCTAGCGGGGGGGCGTCAGTTCTTC
CDR3: CASSLPPLAGGRQFF
size: NA
V: TRBV27
D: TRBD2
J: TRBJ2-1

DNA: TGTGCCAGCAGCGGTCGACAGGGAACTGAAGCTTTCTTT
CDR3: CASSGRQGTEAFF
size: NA
V: TRBV13
D: TRBD1
J: TRBJ1-1

DNA: TGTGCCAGCAGCCCCCCAGTCGGGCGAGAGCAGTTCTTC
CDR3: CASSPPVGREQFF
size: few
V: TRBV6-5
D: NA
J: TRBJ2-1

DNA: TGTGCCAGCAGCCCAGCACAGGACCAAGAAAACACAGATACGCAGTATTTT
CDR3: CASSPAQDQENTDTQYF
size: few
V: TRBV3-1
D: NA
J: TRBJ2-3

DNA: TGTGCCAGCAGTCCTAGGGCGGGGGACATCTACAATGAGCAGTTCTTC
CDR3: CASSPRAGDIYNEQFF
size: NA
V: TRBV6-4
D: NA
J: TRBJ2-1

DNA: TGTGCCAGCAGCTTAAGTAGCGGGGCGTCCTACGAGCAGTACTTC
CDR3: CASSLSSGASYEQYF
size: many
V: TRBV7-2
D: TRBD2
J: TRBJ2-7

DNA: TGTGCCAGCAGGGACGGACAGCACCAAGAGACCCAGTACTTC
CDR3: CASRDGQHQETQYF
size: few
V: TRBV6-5
D: NA
J: TRBJ2-5

DNA: TGTGCCAGCAGCCAAGAGGGGCGCGAGCAGTACTTC
CDR3: CASSQEGREQYF
size: NA
V: TRBV3-1
D: NA
J: TRBJ2-7

DNA: TGCGCCAGCAGCGAAACAGAGGCGCGGGGAGAGACCCAGTACTTC
CDR3: CASSETEARGETQYF
size: many
V: TRBV4-1
D: NA
J: TRBJ2-5

DNA: TGCGCCAGCAGCCAAGAACGGGGCCGATTGGAGCAGTACTTC
CDR3: CASSQERGRLEQYF
size: few
V: TRBV4-1
D: NA
J: TRBJ2-7

DNA: TGCGCCAGCAGCCAAGATGGGCAGGAGGATCAGCCCCAGCATTTT
CDR3: CASSQDGQEDQPQHF
size: few
V: TRBV4-1
D: NA
J: TRBJ1-5

DNA: TGTGCCAGCGGACGAACACAGGGGTCCTACAATGAGCAGTTCTTC
CDR3: CASGRTQGSYNEQFF
size: NA
V: TRBV12-3/TRBV12-4
D: TRBD1
J: TRBJ2-1

DNA: TGTGCCAGCAGCTCGACAGGGTCCTACGAGCAGTACTTC
CDR3: CASSSTGSYEQYF
size: few
V: TRBV28
D: TRBD1
J: TRBJ2-7

DNA: TGCGCCAGCAGCTTGCGTGCAGGGGGCACTGAAGCTTTCTTT
CDR3: CASSLRAGGTEAFF
size: NA
V: TRBV5-1
D: TRBD1
J: TRBJ1-1

DNA: TGTGCCAGCAGAGAGCAGGCGAACACCGGGGAGCTGTTTTTT
CDR3: CASREQANTGELFF
size: few
V: TRBV2
D: NA
J: TRBJ2-2

DNA: TGTGCCAGCAGCTTAGATTACACCGGCAGATTCCGCAATCAGCCCCAGCATTTT
CDR3: CASSLDYTGRFRNQPQHF
size: NA
V: TRBV7-9
D: NA
J: TRBJ1-5

DNA: TGTGCCAGCAGCTTAAGGGGACTAGCGGGCAACTCTGGGGCCAACGTCCTGACTTTC
CDR3: CASSLRGLAGNSGANVLTF
size: NA
V: TRBV7-2
D: TRBD2
J: TRBJ2-6

DNA: TGTGCCAGCAGCTCCCCCCTAGCGACGACTTTCTCTGGGGCCAACGTCCTGACTTTC
CDR3: CASSSPLATTFSGANVLTF
size: many
V: TRBV7-8
D: NA
J: TRBJ2-6

DNA: TGTGCCAGCAGTTTAGGGCACTTAGGAAGCGGGAGAGCGCAGTATTTT
CDR3: CASSLGHLGSGRAQYF
size: few
V: TRBV12-3/TRBV12-4
D: TRBD2
J: TRBJ2-3